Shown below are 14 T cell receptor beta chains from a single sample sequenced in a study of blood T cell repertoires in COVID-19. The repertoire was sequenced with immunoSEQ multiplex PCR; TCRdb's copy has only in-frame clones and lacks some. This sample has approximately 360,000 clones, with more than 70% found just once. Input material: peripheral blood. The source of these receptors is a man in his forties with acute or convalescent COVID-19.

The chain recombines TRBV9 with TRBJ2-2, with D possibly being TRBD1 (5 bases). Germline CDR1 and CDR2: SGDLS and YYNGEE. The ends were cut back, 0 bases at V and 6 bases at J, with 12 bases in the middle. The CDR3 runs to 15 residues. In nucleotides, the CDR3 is TGTGCCAGCAGCGTAGTTTCAGGGCATTCCGGGGAGCTGTTTTTT. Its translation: CASSVVSGHSGELFF.

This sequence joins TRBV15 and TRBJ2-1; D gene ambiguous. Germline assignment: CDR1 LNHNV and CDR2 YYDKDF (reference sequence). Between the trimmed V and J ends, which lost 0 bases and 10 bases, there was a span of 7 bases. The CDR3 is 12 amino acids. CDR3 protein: CATSRDRREQFF. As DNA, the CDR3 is TGTGCCACCAGCAGAGATAGGCGGGAGCAGTTCTTC.

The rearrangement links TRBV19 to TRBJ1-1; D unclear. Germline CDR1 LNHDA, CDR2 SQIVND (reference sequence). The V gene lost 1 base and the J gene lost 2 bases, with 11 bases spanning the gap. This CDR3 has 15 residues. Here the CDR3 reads CASSIAPTDNTEAFF. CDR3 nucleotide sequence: TGTGCCAGTAGTATAGCCCCCACAGATAACACTGAAGCTTTCTTT.

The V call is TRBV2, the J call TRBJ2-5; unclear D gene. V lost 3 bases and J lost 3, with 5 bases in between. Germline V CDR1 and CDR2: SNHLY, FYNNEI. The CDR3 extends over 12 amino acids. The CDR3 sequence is CASSEQEETQYF. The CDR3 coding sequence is TGTGCCAGCAGTGAGCAGGAAGAGACCCAGTACTTC. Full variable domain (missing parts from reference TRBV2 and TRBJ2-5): EPEVTQTPSHQVTQMGQEVILRCVPISNHLYFYWYRQILGQKVEFLVSFYNNEISEKSEIFDDQFSVERPDGSNFTLKIRSTKLEDSAMYFCASSEQEETQYFGPGTRLLVL.

CDR3 bases: TGTGCCAGCAGTTTCGGACAGATTGAAGCTTTCTTT. This sequence encodes CASSFGQIEAFF. The chain couples TRBV2 to TRBJ1-1, with a weak D call TRBD1 (6 bases). The CDR3 runs to 12 residues. Germline V gene sequence: CDR1 SNHLY, CDR2 FYNNEI. V was trimmed by 5 bases and J by 7 bases, leaving 11 bases between them.

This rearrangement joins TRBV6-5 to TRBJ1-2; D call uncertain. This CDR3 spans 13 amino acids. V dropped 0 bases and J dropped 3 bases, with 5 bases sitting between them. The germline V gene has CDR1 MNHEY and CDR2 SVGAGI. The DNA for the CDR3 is TGTGCCAGCAGTTACTCGACTTACTATGGCTACACCTTC. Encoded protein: CASSYSTYYGYTF.

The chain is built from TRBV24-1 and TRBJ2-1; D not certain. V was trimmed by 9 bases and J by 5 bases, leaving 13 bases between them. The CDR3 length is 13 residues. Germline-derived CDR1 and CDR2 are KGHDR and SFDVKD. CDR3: CATDGGLDNEQFF. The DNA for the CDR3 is TGTGCCACCGATGGCGGTCTGGACAATGAGCAGTTCTTC.

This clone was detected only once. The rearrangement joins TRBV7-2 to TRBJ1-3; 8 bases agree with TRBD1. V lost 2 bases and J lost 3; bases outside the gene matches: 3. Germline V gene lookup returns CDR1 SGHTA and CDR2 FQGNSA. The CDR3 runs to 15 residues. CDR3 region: CASSLNRGIGNTIYF. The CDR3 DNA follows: TGTGCCAGCAGCTTAAACAGGGGGATTGGAAACACCATATATTTT.

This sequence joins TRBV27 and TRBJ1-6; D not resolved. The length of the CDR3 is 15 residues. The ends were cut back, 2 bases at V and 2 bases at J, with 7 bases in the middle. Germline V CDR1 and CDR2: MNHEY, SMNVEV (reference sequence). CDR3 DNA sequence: TGTGCCAGCAGTTTACAGGCACCCTATAATTCACCCCTCCACTTT. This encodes CASSLQAPYNSPLHF.

CDR3 nucleotide sequence: TGTGCCAGCAGTTACCTCAGCACCGGGGAGCTGTTTTTT. Translation gives CASSYLSTGELFF. The chain joins TRBV6-2 or TRBV6-3 to TRBJ2-2; D is undetermined. CDR3 length: 13 residues. The V gene lost 2 bases and the J gene lost 4 bases, with 5 bases spanning the gap. Germline CDR1 MNHEY, CDR2 SVGEGT.

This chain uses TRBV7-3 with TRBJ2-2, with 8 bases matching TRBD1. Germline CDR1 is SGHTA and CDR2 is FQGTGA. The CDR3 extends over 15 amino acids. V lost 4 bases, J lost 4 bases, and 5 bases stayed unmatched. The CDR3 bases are TGTGCCAGCAGCTCGCGACAGGGGAGCACCGGGGAGCTGTTTTTT. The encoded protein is CASSSRQGSTGELFF.

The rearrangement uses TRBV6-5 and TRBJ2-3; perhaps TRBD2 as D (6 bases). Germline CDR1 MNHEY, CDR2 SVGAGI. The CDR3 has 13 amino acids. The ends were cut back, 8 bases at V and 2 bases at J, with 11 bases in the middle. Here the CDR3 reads CASRDSITDTQYF. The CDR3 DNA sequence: TGTGCCAGCCGGGACTCCATCACAGATACGCAGTATTTT.

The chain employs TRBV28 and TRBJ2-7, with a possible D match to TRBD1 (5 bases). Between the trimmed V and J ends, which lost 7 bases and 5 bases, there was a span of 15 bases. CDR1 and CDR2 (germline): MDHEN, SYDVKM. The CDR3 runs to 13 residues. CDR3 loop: CASTFQGSHEQYF. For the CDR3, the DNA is TGTGCCAGCACCTTTCAGGGTAGCCACGAGCAGTACTTC.

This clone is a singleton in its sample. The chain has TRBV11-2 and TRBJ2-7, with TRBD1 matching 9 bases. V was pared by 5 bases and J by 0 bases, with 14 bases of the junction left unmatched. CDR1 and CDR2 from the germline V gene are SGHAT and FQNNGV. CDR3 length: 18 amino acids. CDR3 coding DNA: TGTGCCAGCAGCCCAAGCGGACAGGGGTTAGGTGGCTCCTACGAGCAGTACTTC. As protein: CASSPSGQGLGGSYEQYF. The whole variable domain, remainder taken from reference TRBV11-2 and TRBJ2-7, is EAGVAQSPRYKIIEKRQSVAFWCNPISGHATLYWYQQILGQGPKLLIQFQNNGVVDDSQLPKDRFSAERLKGVDSTLKIQPAKLEDSAVYLCASSPSGQGLGGSYEQYFGPGTRLTVT.